This TCR beta chain is drawn from a study of T cells in Graves' hyperthyroidism and ophthalmopathy. This clonotype has only a few counts. The V gene's germline CDR1 is LNHNV and CDR2 YYDKDF (reference sequence). The CDR3 consists of 15 residues. Trimming pared 0 bases from V and 3 bases from J, leaving 9 bases between. Amplification yielded TCR beta CDR3 regions, with RNA transcripts as the source. The study used the HTBI primer set for a first-round RT-PCR of the TCR CDR3. A single record per CDR3 protein comes from TCRdb applying MiXCR to the multiplex PCR reads. The repertoire consists of about 720,000 distinct CDR3 sequences, with 16% occurring once and the leading ten covering approximately 8%.

This rearrangement joins TRBV15 to TRBJ2-1, with no clear D. The sequence was collected from a young man with Graves' hyperthyroidism. Sequenced input: blood. In DNA form, the CDR3 reads TGTGCCACCAGCAGAGAAGATTTCGGCTACAATGAGCAGTTCTTC. It yields the protein CATSREDFGYNEQFF. Complete variable domain (other parts from reference TRBV15 and TRBJ2-1): DAMVIQNPRYQVTQFGKPVTLSCSQTLNHNVMYWYQQKSSQAPKLLFHYYDKDFNNEADTPDNFQSRRPNTSFCFLDIRSPGLGDTAMYLCATSREDFGYNEQFFGPGTRLTVL.